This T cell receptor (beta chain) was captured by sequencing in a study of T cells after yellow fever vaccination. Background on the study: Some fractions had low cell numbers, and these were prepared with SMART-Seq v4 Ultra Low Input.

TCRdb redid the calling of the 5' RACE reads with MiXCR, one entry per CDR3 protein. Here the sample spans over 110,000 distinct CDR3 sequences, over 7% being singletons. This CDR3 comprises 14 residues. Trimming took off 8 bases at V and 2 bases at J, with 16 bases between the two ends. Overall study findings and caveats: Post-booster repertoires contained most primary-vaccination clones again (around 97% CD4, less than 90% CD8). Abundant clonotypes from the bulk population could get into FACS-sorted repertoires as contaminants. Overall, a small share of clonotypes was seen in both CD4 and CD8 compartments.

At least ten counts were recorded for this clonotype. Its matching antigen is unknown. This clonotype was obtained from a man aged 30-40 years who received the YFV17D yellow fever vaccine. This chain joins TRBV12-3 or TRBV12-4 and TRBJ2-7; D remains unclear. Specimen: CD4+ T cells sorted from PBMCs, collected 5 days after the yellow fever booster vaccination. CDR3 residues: CASGQVGRAYEQYF. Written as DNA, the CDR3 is TGTGCCAGCGGTCAAGTGGGCCGCGCCTACGAGCAGTACTTC.